This T cell receptor beta chain originates from a study of blood T cell repertoires in COVID-19. Study in general: Spain, Italy and the United States supplied samples that represented acute and convalescent COVID-19. PBMCs, B-cell-depleted T cells, or T cells provided the cDNA or gDNA that made up the material.

Source study methods: Reference gene primer amplification yielded estimated nucleated cell counts. Profiling relied on immunoSEQ multiplex PCR, and the TCRdb table lists in-frame clones only, not all of them. V, J and clone size are those of that table, while D and trimming were read from the DNA. The data contain more than 200,000 clones, about 88% of them singletons. Germline trimming cut 4 bases from V and 6 bases from J; bases unmatched to any gene: 9. This CDR3 is 15 amino acids long. Germline V CDR1 and CDR2: LGHDT, YNNKEL (reference sequence). The material sequenced was peripheral blood. This chain links TRBV3-1 (or the pseudogene TRBV3-2) with TRBJ1-5; the match to TRBD1 covers 7 bases. This sequence originates from a woman aged 40 to 49 who had recovered from COVID-19. The CDR3 DNA reads as TGTGCCAGCAGCCTAGGGACAGTACTCCTTCAGCCCCAGCATTTT. Amino acid sequence: CASSLGTVLLQPQHF.